The entry below gives a single TCR beta chain sequence along with its context. This CDR3 is built from 14 residues. In germline, CDR1 is SGHNT, CDR2 YYREEE (reference sequence). Unmatched junction bases numbered 8, after V lost 2 bases and J lost 7 bases. These data come from a study of blood T cell repertoires in COVID-19. Study context: PBMCs, B-cell-depleted T cells, or T cells were the source of the cDNA or gDNA that made up the material.

Authors' analysis steps: The assay estimated nucleated cells by amplifying reference gene primers. The data were produced by immunoSEQ multiplex PCR, yet TCRdb's version contains in-frame clones alone and is incomplete. The D gene and trimming were derived from the DNA, and the V and J assignments and clone size from that table. The sample lists over 250,000 clones, approximately 90% occurring once. V gene TRBV5-4 combines with J gene TRBJ1-2, with 7 positions matching TRBD1. The sequence derives from a woman in her 30s with COVID-19, enrolled during active disease. The source material was peripheral blood. Here the CDR3 reads CASSLMGQSSGYTF. In nucleotides, the CDR3 is TGTGCCAGCAGCTTAATGGGACAGTCGAGTGGCTACACCTTC.